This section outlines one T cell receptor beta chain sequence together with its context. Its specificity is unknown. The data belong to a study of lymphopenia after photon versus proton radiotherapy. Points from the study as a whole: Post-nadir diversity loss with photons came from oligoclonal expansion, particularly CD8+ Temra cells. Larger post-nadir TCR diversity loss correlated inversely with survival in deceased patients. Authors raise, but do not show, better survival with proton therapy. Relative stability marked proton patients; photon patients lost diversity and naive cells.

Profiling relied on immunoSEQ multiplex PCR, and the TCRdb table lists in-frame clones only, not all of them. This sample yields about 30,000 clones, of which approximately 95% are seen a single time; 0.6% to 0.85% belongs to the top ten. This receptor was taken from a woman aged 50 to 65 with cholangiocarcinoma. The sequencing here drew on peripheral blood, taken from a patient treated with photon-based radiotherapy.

The CDR3 reads CASSPGRRVASIYF. The DNA for the CDR3 is TGCGCCAGCAGCCCTGGGAGGAGGGTTGCATCCATATATTTT. The rearrangement joins TRBV5-1 to TRBJ1-3; D unresolved. Trimming shortened V by 4 bases and J by 11 bases, and 19 bases separated the two germline ends. This CDR3 contains 14 residues. Germline CDR1 SGHRS, CDR2 YFSETQ. Complete variable domain (other parts from reference TRBV5-1 and TRBJ1-3): KAGVTQTPRYLIKTRGQQVTLSCSPISGHRSVSWYQQTPGQGLQFLFEYFSETQRNKGNFPGRFSGRQFSNSRSEMNVSTLELGDSALYLCASSPGRRVASIYFGEGSWLTVV.